This paragraph covers one T cell receptor beta chain sequence. Trimming took 0 bases from V and 0 from J, leaving 21 bases between them. The CDR3 is 20 residues long. CDR1 is LGHNT, CDR2 FRNRAP, per germline. The sample belongs to a study of blood T cell repertoires in COVID-19. Study at large: Acute-phase and convalescent COVID-19 samples originated in the United States, Italy and Spain. Sample material is recorded as cDNA or gDNA derived from T cells, B-cell-depleted T cells, or PBMCs.

Original data processing: Amplification of reference gene primers provided the estimated nucleated cell counts. Assay used: immunoSEQ multiplex PCR; TCRdb lists only in-frame clones, some missing. V and J calls and clone size follow that table, whereas D and trimming were derived from the DNA. The table lists more than 110,000 clones, 85% to 90% of them singletons, with approximately 11% in the top ten. Sequencing was carried out using peripheral blood. The TCR sequence derives from a woman older than 75 with acute or convalescent COVID-19. The rearrangement uses TRBV12-5 and TRBJ1-5; tentatively, D is TRBD1 (5 bases). The CDR3 DNA sequence: TGTGCTAGTGGTTTGGTAGGCGGGGGGATCCGGACCTATAGCAATCAGCCCCAGCATTTT. Protein: CASGLVGGGIRTYSNQPQHF.